This TCR beta chain was recovered during a study of blood T cells in healthy people across ages. General study results and limits: Age advanced and TCR beta diversity per million T cells fell, roughly linearly.

This CDR3 spans 13 amino acids. Germline-derived CDR1 and CDR2 are DFQATT and SNEGSKA (reference sequence). Concerning this clonotype: Its antigen is as yet unknown. A read error may produce the germline difference seen at one junction end.

A J-beta primer mix and a sample-barcoded 5' primer were used in a second PCR of about 7 to 12 cycles. Each cDNA molecule, via a template-switch adaptor with 12 random nucleotides, was tagged. TCRdb passed the 5' RACE reads through MiXCR, listing each CDR3 protein once. The data show roughly 700,000 distinct CDR3 sequences, 49% seen once. Drawing of peripheral blood yielded about 10 milliliters from each donor. Total RNA was extracted at no less than 6 micrograms per sample. The source material was blood. The chain recombines TRBV20-1 with TRBJ1-2; 12 bases are a match to TRBD1. The receptor was derived from a woman in her sixties or seventies in good health. The CDR3 coding sequence is TGCAGTGCTGGGACAGGGGGCGGCTATGGCCACACCTTC. Its protein is CSAGTGGGYGHTF.